This T cell receptor beta chain was documented in a study of cytotoxic CD8 clonotypes in ibrutinib-treated CLL. Background on the study: The patients comprised approximately 11 relapsed/refractory and approximately 16 treatment-naive cases, around 17 IGHV unmutated. There were, on average, nearly 260,000 productive templates and under 95,000 productive rearrangements per sample.

Trimming pared 5 bases from V and 7 bases from J, leaving 3 bases between. The CDR3 covers 10 residues. Germline CDR1 and CDR2: SNHLY and FYNNEI. TCRdb's table, derived via immunoSEQ multiplex PCR, lists solely in-frame clones and lacks some. This sample has approximately 350,000 clones, with about 64% found just once. The source was PBMCs, collected after 36 months of ibrutinib treatment. The receptor comes from a human donor with chronic lymphocytic leukemia. The J gene is TRBJ2-1, the V gene TRBV2; D is ambiguous. The DNA for the CDR3 is TGTGCCAGCAGTTTAAATGAGCAGTTCTTC. Its protein is CASSLNEQFF.